This T cell receptor beta chain was sequenced in a study of cytomegalovirus exposure and HLA in healthy donors. Both 60 Vbeta primers and 13 Jbeta primers went into the PCR. Only in-frame clones appear in the TCRdb table, and some are missing; sequencing was by immunoSEQ multiplex PCR. This table has under 120,000 clones, less than 80% appearing once. The CDR3 contains 14 residues. The germline V gene has CDR1 SGHVS and CDR2 FQNEAQ. V lost 1 base and J lost 1, with 7 bases in between. The study sampled nominally healthy donors, though unrecorded immune exposures were likely. Whole-study findings and limits: Later analysis identified a missense DCLRE1C variant that was linked to TCR beta V- and J-gene trimming. A list of 164 TCR beta chains associated with cytomegalovirus was given. Links to common viral pathogens appeared, in a later analysis, for several of the most significant clusters.

Details on this clone: Its antigen is unknown.

The sequencing input was PBMCs. This sequence joins TRBV7-8 and TRBJ1-1, with D hard to call. This clonotype was sampled from a woman in her 40s in good health and CMV-seronegative. This CDR3 is CASSLVSGNTEAFF. The DNA of the CDR3 is TGTGCCAGCAGCTTAGTTTCAGGGAACACTGAAGCTTTCTTT.